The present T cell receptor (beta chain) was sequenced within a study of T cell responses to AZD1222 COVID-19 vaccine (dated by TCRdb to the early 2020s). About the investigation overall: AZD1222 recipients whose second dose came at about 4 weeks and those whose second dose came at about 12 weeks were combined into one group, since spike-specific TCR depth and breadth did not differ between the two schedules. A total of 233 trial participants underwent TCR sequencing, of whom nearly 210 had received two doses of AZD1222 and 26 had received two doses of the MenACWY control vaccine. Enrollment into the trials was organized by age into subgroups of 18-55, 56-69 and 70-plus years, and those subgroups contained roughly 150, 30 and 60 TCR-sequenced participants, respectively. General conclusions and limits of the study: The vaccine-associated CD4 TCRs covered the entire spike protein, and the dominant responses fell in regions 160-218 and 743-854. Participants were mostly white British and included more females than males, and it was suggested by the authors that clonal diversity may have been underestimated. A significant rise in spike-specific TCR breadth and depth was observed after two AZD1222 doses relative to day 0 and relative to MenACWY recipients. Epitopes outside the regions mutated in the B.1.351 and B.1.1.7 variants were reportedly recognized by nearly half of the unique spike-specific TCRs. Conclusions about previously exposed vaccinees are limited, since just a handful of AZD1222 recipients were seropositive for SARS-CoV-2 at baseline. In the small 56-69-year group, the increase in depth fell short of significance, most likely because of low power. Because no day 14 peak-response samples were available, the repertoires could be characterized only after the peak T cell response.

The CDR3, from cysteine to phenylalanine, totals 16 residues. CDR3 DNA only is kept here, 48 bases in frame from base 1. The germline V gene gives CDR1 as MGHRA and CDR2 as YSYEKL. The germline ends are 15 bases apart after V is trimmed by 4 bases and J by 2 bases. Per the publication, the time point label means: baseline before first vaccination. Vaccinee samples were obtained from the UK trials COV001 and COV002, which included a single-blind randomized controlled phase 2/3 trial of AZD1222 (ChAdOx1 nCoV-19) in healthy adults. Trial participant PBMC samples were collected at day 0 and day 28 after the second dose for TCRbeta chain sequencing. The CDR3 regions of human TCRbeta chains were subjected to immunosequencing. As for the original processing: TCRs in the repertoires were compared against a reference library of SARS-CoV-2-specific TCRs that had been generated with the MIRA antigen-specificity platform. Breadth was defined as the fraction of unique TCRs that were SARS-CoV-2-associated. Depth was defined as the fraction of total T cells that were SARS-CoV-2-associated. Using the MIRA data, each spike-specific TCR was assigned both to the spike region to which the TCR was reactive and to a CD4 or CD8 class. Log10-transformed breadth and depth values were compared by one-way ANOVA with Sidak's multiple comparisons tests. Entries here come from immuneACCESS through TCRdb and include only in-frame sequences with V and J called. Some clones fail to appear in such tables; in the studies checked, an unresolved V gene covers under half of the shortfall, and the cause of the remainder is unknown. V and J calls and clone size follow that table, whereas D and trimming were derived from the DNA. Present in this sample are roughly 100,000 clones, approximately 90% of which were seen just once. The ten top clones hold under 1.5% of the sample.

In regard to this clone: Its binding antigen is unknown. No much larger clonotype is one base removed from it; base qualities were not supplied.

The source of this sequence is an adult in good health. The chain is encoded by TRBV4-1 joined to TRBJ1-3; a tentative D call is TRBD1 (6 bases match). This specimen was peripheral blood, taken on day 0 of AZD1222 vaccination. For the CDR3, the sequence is CASSLTQGSPGNTIYF. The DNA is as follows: TGCGCCAGCAGCCTAACACAGGGAAGCCCTGGAAACACCATATATTTT.